This T cell receptor beta chain comes out of a study of control samples from healthy donors and cancer patients. CDR1 LNHDA and CDR2 SQIVND come from the germline V gene (reference sequence). The CDR3 is 15 residues long. The V gene lost 8 bases and the J gene lost 2 bases, with 15 bases spanning the gap. This table comes from immunoSEQ multiplex PCR, and its TCRdb copy is limited to in-frame clones, with some not included. Among approximately 58,000 clones listed, about 89% were seen once. The clonotype originates from a woman aged 60-75 years with lung cancer. The rearrangement links TRBV19 to TRBJ2-2; perhaps D is TRBD1 or TRBD2 (6 bases each). What was sequenced was PBMCs. The CDR3 DNA is TGTGCCAGTTGTCGTGCGGGACAAAACACCGGGGAGCTGTTTTTT. It translates to CASCRAGQNTGELFF.